Listed below are T cell receptor beta chains from one sample, sequenced in a study of T-cell reconstitution after alpha-beta-depleted transplantation in children. TCRdb itself ran the PCR reads through MiXCR, one entry per CDR3 protein. The sample records more than 40,000 distinct CDR3 sequences, approximately 52% being singletons. The source was peripheral blood, collected before TCRalphabeta/CD19-depleted stem cell transplant. The source is a boy under two years old with SCID, due to receive a stem cell transplant. Both conserved end residues are part of each CDR3. The D gene is left open where the match is weak. A row's size may be missing; if present it is once, few, many or a size class.

d_call	clone_size	j_call	v_call	cdr3_nt	cdr3_aa
TRBD1	NA	TRBJ2-5	TRBV5-6	TGTGCCAGCAGCCACACACAGGGGGGTAAGGCGTGGGAGACCCAGTACTTC	CASSHTQGGKAWETQYF
TRBD1	few	TRBJ1-2	TRBV20-1	TGCAGTGCCCCGGACAGGGGTAACTATGGCTACACCTTC	CSAPDRGNYGYTF
NA	NA	TRBJ1-1	TRBV7-9	TGTGCCAGCAGGAAGGTGGTCACTGAAGCTTTCTTT	CASRKVVTEAFF
NA	NA	TRBJ1-2	TRBV6-4	TGTGCCAGCAGTGACTCGACGGAGGGGTCTGGCTACACCTTC	CASSDSTEGSGYTF
TRBD2	NA	TRBJ2-5	TRBV10-3	TGTGCCATCAGTGAGTCTCTAGCGGGACTTGCCCAAGAGACCCAGTACTTC	CAISESLAGLAQETQYF
NA	NA	TRBJ2-7	TRBV20-1	TGCAGTGCTACGAGTCCAATTCCCTACGAGCAGTACTTC	CSATSPIPYEQYF
TRBD1	NA	TRBJ2-7	TRBV7-6	TGTGCCAGCAGCCGGGACAGGGGGCCGGGAGAGCAGTACTTC	CASSRDRGPGEQYF
TRBD1	few	TRBJ1-4	TRBV5-5	TGTGCCAGCAGCTCGCGGGGGACAGGGGATAATGAAAAACTGTTTTTT	CASSSRGTGDNEKLFF
NA	NA	TRBJ2-1	TRBV27	TGTGCCAGCAGTGCCTACAATGAGCAGTTCTTC	CASSAYNEQFF
NA	once	TRBJ2-4	TRBV29-1	TGCAGCGTTGGTCCCAGGTCGGGAAACATTCAGTACTTC	CSVGPRSGNIQYF
TRBD1	many	TRBJ2-3	TRBV5-1	TGCGCCAGCAGCTACCGGGACAGGGGGCGAGATACGCAGTATTTT	CASSYRDRGRDTQYF
NA	NA	TRBJ2-1	TRBV4-2	TGTGCCAGCAGCCAGGCCCAGGGTAGCTTGTACAATGAGCAGTTCTTC	CASSQAQGSLYNEQFF
NA	NA	TRBJ1-2	TRBV12-3/TRBV12-4	TGTGCCATCGACAGTATACTTAGCTATGGCTACACCTTC	CAIDSILSYGYTF
TRBD1	NA	TRBJ1-1	TRBV19	TGTGCCAGTAGTTGGCCGGGACAGGGTTGGACTGAAGCTTTCTTT	CASSWPGQGWTEAFF
TRBD1	few	TRBJ2-1	TRBV12-3/TRBV12-4	TGTGCCAGCACCGAGATCGGGACAGGGAATGAGCAGTTCTTC	CASTEIGTGNEQFF
NA	few	TRBJ2-3	TRBV11-2	TGTGCCAGCAGGCCAAACAGGGAGGCCGGTACGCAGTATTTT	CASRPNREAGTQYF
TRBD2	NA	TRBJ2-7	TRBV7-2	TGTGCCAGCATGAGCGGGGGGAACACCTACGAGCAGTACTTC	CASMSGGNTYEQYF
NA	NA	TRBJ1-2	TRBV27	TGTGCCAGCAGTTTGGGAGGGTTTGATGGCTACACCTTC	CASSLGGFDGYTF
NA	few	TRBJ2-7	TRBV4-1	TGCGCCAGCAGCCTATCCTCGGAAGGCGGCGAGCAGTACTTC	CASSLSSEGGEQYF
NA	NA	TRBJ1-5	TRBV3-1	TGTGCCAGCAGCCAATCACCCAGCAATCAGCCCCAGCATTTT	CASSQSPSNQPQHF
NA	NA	TRBJ1-5	TRBV5-1	TGCGCCAGCAGCGAGGGGACCCTGGGGAATCAGCCCCAGCATTTT	CASSEGTLGNQPQHF
NA	few	TRBJ2-2	TRBV4-3	TGCGCCAGCAGCCGGCGCACCGGGGAGCTGTTTTTT	CASSRRTGELFF
TRBD2	NA	TRBJ2-1	TRBV29-1	TGCAGCGCCCCTAAGAGCGGGGGGTCTGAGCAGTTCTTC	CSAPKSGGSEQFF
NA	few	TRBJ1-5	TRBV7-9	TGTGCCAGCAGCTTATCCCAACCCCAAAATCAGCCCCAGCATTTT	CASSLSQPQNQPQHF
NA	NA	TRBJ2-5	TRBV29-1	TGCAGCGTCCAGAGGGCAGGGAGGGAGACCCAGTACTTC	CSVQRAGRETQYF
NA	many	TRBJ2-7	TRBV27	TGTGCCAGCAGTTTAGGGGACGGCTCCTACGAGCAGTACTTC	CASSLGDGSYEQYF
NA	NA	TRBJ2-1	TRBV11-1	TGTGCCAGCAGCCCATCAACCCGAGGGATCTCCTACAATGAGCAGTTCTTC	CASSPSTRGISYNEQFF
TRBD2	once	TRBJ2-1	TRBV11-2	TGTGCCAGCAGCTCGACTAGCGGGGGGCCGCACAATGAGCAGTTCTTC	CASSSTSGGPHNEQFF
NA	NA	TRBJ2-6	TRBV14	TGTGCCAGCAGCCAAGCTCGTATCTCTGGGGCCAACGTCCTGACTTTC	CASSQARISGANVLTF
NA	few	TRBJ1-3	TRBV7-6	TGTGCCAGCAGCTTACGAGGAGAGGCTGGAAACACCATATATTTT	CASSLRGEAGNTIYF
NA	NA	TRBJ2-2	TRBV4-1	TGCGCCAGCAGCCAAGATCAAAGCGCCCGATCCAACACCGGGGAGCTGTTTTTT	CASSQDQSARSNTGELFF
NA	few	TRBJ2-7	TRBV5-1	TGCGCCAGCAGCCCAGCCGGGGGCTTTGTCTCCTACGAGCAGTACTTC	CASSPAGGFVSYEQYF
NA	few	TRBJ2-5	TRBV20-1	TGCAGTGCGGACGGACGAGGGAGGAAGGCAGGAGAGACCCAGTACTTC	CSADGRGRKAGETQYF
NA	NA	TRBJ2-7	TRBV7-7	TGTGCCAGCAGCCCCCCCTACGAGCAGTACTTC	CASSPPYEQYF
TRBD1	NA	TRBJ2-7	TRBV29-1	TGCAGCGTCACGGACAGGGGCTCCTACGAGCAGTACTTC	CSVTDRGSYEQYF
TRBD2	NA	TRBJ2-7	TRBV27	TGTGCCAGCAGTTTATATAGCGGGGAGCAGTACTTC	CASSLYSGEQYF
TRBD2	NA	TRBJ2-5	TRBV5-6	TGTGCCAGCAGCGAGGGCGGGGGGGTACGCGGAGAGACCCAGTACTTC	CASSEGGGVRGETQYF
TRBD1	NA	TRBJ2-7	TRBV6-2/TRBV6-3	TGTGCCAGCAACCTCGGACAGGCTGCCTACGAGCAGTACTTC	CASNLGQAAYEQYF
TRBD2	many	TRBJ2-7	TRBV4-1	TGCGCCAGCAGCCAAGATATTGGACTAGCGGGGGCCTCAACCTACGAGCAGTACTTC	CASSQDIGLAGASTYEQYF
TRBD1	NA	TRBJ1-3	TRBV28	TGTGCCAGCAGTTCCTGGACAGGGGGCTCTGGAAACACCATATATTTT	CASSSWTGGSGNTIYF
NA	NA	TRBJ2-2	TRBV5-1	TGCGCCAGCAGCTTGTCCCCAAGGGTAGCGGCCGGGGAGCTGTTTTTT	CASSLSPRVAAGELFF
NA	NA	TRBJ2-2	TRBV19	TGTGCCAGTAGTATAGGGGGGAACACCGGGGAGCTGTTTTTT	CASSIGGNTGELFF
NA	NA	TRBJ1-2	TRBV18	TGTGCCAGCTCACAGAATGGCTATGGCTACACCTTC	CASSQNGYGYTF
NA	few	TRBJ2-7	TRBV5-1	TGCGCCAGCAGCTTGGGACTGGAACCCTACGAGCAGTACTTC	CASSLGLEPYEQYF
TRBD2	NA	TRBJ2-3	TRBV28	TGTGCCAGCAGTTTATCGACTAGCGGGGACACAGATACGCAGTATTTT	CASSLSTSGDTDTQYF